This T cell receptor delta chain was sequenced during a study of Vδ1+ human thymocytes. RNA was extracted from the cells and then reverse transcribed. Pooled V-gene forward primers with one constant-region reverse primer generated the CDR3 amplicons by multiplex PCR. TCRdb reprocessed the multiplex PCR reads using CATT. Of 20,000 to 25,000 delta-chain clones listed, around 7.9% are singletons. The CDR3 spans 26 amino acids, including both terminal residues. General study results and limits: Bulk data may be misread because of unexpected Vdelta2 sequences. Thymic TRG and TRD repertoires appeared highly polyclonal. Despite high sort purity, about 19% of thymic T cell receptor delta sequences were Vdelta2.

Remarks on this clone: Its specificity is not known. The limits of the CDR3 on the DNA are not certain, so only TCRdb's listed CDR3 is given.

The receptor comes from a child under two years old who had congenital heart surgery. The V gene remains uncalled, whereas the J gene is TRDJ1; TRDD3, as called in the table, went unchecked against the DNA. The sample was Vdelta1+ gamma-delta thymocytes from the thymus. Sample subset: FACS-sorted CD3+ TCRalphabeta- TCRVdelta1+ TCRVdelta2- thymocytes. CDR3 residues: CALGELTGWESVFLVAGGAYTDKLIF.